One T cell receptor beta chain is described in this entry. Antigen unknown. This specimen belongs to a study of T-cell memory formation after mild COVID-19. Turning to the study itself: TCR clusters were largely donor specific.

Study conclusions and caveats: Memory cells collected pre-infection included some clones that later responded, suggesting cross-reactive memory joined. Second-wave clones reaching peak frequency on day 37 lacked confirmed SARS-CoV-2 specificity.

CDR1 MNHEY and CDR2 SVGEGT come from the germline V gene. The V end lost 2 bases, the J end lost 0 bases, and 20 bases lay between the germline ends. The CDR3 covers 19 residues. The TCR alpha and TCR beta cDNA libraries, bearing sample barcodes and UMIs, were generated by 5'RACE using constant-segment primers. TCRdb called the 5' RACE reads again in MiXCR, with one record for every CDR3 protein. The sample lists around 140,000 distinct CDR3 sequences, about 19% occurring once. This TCR was recovered from an adult woman who had mild COVID-19 (a few samples of this study predate the infection). Cell type and time point are not known. The chain is built from TRBV6-2 or TRBV6-3 and TRBJ2-1; a weak D match, TRBD1 (7 bases). The material sequenced was PBMCs or a T cell subset sorted from them (not recorded which). Here the CDR3 reads CASSYKSGGLFSSYNEQFF. Written as DNA, the CDR3 is TGTGCCAGCAGTTACAAATCAGGGGGGTTATTTAGCTCCTACAATGAGCAGTTCTTC.